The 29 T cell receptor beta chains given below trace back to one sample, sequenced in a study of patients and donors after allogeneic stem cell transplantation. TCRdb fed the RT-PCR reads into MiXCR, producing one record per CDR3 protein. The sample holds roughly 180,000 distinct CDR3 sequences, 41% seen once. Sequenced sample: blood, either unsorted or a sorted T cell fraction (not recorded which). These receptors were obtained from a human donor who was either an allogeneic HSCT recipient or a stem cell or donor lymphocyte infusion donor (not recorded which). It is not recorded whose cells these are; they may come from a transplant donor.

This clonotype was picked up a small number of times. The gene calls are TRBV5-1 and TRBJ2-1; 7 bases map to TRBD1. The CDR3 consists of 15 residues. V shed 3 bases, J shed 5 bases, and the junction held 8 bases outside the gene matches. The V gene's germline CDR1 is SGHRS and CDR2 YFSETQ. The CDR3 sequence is CASSYRIGTDNEQFF. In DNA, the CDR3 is TGCGCCAGCAGCTACCGAATAGGGACAGACAATGAGCAGTTCTTC.

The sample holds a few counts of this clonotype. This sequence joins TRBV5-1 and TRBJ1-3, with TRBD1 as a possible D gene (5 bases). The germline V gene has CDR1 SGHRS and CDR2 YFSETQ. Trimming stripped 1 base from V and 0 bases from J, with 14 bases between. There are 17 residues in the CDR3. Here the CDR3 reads CASSLSGGASSGNTIYF. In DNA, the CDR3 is TGCGCCAGCAGCTTGAGTGGAGGGGCCAGCTCTGGAAACACCATATATTTT.

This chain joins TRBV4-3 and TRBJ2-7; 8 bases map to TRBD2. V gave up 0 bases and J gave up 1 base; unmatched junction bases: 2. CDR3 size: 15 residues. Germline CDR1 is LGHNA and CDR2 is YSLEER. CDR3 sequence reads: CASSQEGTRSYEQYF. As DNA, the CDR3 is TGCGCCAGCAGCCAAGAGGGGACTAGGTCCTACGAGCAGTACTTC.

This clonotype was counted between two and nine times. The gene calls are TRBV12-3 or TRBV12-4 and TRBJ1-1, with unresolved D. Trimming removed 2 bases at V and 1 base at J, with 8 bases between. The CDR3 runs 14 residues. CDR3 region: CASSLMTWNTEAFF. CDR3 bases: TGTGCCAGCAGTTTAATGACCTGGAACACTGAAGCTTTCTTT.

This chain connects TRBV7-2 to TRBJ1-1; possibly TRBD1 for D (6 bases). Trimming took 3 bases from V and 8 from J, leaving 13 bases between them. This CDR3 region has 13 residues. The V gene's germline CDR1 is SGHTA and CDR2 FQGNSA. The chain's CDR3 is CASSLGARGEAFF. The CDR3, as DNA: TGTGCCAGCAGCTTGGGGGCACGGGGCGAAGCTTTCTTT. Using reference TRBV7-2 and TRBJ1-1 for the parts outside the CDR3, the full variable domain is GAGVSQSPSNKVTEKGKDVELRCDPISGHTALYWYRQSLGQGLEFLIYFQGNSAPDKSGLPSDRFSAERTGGSVSTLTIQRTQQEDSAVYLCASSLGARGEAFFGQGTRLTVV.

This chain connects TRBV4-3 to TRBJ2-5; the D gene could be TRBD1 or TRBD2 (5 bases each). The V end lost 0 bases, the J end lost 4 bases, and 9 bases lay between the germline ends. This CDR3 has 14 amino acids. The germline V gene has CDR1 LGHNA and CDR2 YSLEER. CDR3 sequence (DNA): TGCGCCAGCAGCCAAGAGGCAGGGAGAGAGACCCAGTACTTC. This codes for CASSQEAGRETQYF.

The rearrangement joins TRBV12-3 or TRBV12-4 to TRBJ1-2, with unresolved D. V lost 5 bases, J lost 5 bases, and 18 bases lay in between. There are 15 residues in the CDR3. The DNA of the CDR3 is TGTGCCAGCAGTCCGTCATTAGGGCCCCTATATGGCTACACCTTC. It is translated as CASSPSLGPLYGYTF.

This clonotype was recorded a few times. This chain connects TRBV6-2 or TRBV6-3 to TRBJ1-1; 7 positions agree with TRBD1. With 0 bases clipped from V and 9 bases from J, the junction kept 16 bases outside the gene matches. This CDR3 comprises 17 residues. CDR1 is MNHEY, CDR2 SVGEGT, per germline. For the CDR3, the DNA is TGTGCCAGCAGTTACTCGATATCCGGACAGGAGAGGTTCCAAGCTTTCTTT. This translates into CASSYSISGQERFQAFF.

The CDR3 protein is CASSLRQGGNQPQHF. In DNA form, the CDR3 reads TGTGCCAGCAGCTTGCGGCAGGGAGGGAATCAGCCCCAGCATTTT. The J gene is TRBJ1-5, the V gene TRBV5-6; tentatively, D is TRBD1 (5 bases). V shed 1 base and J shed 4 bases, with 12 bases lying between them. The CDR3 is 15 residues long. From germline, CDR1 is SGHDT and CDR2 YYEEEE.

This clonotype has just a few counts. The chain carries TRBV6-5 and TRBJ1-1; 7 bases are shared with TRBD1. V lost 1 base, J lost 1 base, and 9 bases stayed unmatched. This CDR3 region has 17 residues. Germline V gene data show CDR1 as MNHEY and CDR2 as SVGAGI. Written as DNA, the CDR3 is TGTGCCAGCAGTTACTTAAAACACAGGGGAAGGAACACTGAAGCTTTCTTT. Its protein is CASSYLKHRGRNTEAFF.

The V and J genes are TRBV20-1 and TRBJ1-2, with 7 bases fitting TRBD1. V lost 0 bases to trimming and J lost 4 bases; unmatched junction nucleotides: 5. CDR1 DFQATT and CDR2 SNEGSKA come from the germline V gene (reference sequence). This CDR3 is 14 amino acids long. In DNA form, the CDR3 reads TGCAGTGCTAGAGATCAGGGGGGCGGCTATGGCTACACCTTC. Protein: CSARDQGGGYGYTF.

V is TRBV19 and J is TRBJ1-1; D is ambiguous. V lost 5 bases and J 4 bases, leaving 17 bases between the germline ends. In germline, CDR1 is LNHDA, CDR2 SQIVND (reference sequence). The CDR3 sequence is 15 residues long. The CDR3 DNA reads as TGTGCCAGTAGTGTCCGAGCCGACCTGCGCACTGAAGCTTTCTTT. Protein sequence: CASSVRADLRTEAFF. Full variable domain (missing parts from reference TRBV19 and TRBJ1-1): DGGITQSPKYLFRKEGQNVTLSCEQNLNHDAMYWYRQDPGQGLRLIYYSQIVNDFQKGDIAEGYSVSREKKESFPLTVTSAQKNPTAFYLCASSVRADLRTEAFFGQGTRLTVV.

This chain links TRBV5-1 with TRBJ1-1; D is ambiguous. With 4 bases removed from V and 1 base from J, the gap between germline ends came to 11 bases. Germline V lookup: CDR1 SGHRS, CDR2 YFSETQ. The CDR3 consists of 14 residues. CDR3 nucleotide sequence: TGCGCCAGCAGCCAGCTTCAAGGGAACACTGAAGCTTTCTTT. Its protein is CASSQLQGNTEAFF.

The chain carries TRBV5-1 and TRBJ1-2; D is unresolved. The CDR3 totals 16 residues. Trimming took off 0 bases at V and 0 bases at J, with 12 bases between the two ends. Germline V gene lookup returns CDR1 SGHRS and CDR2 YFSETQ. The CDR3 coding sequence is TGCGCCAGCAGCTTGGCCGGTGGCCGCGCTAACTATGGCTACACCTTC. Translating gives CASSLAGGRANYGYTF.

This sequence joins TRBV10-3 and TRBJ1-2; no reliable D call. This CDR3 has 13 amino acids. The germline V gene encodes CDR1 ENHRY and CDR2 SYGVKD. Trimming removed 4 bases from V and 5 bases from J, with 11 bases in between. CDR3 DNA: TGTGCCATCAGTGGGCTGGAAAATTATGGCTACACCTTC. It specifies CAISGLENYGYTF.

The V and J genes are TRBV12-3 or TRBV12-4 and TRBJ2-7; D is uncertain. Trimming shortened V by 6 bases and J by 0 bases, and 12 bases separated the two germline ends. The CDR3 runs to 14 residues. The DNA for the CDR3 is TGTGCCAGCAGAAGGGCGGCATACTCCTACGAGCAGTACTTC. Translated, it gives CASRRAAYSYEQYF.

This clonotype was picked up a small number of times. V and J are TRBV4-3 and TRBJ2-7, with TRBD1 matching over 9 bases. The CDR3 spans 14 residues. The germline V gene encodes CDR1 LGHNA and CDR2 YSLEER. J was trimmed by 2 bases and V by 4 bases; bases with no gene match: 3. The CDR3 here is CASSRGQGPYEQYF. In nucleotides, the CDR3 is TGCGCCAGCAGCCGAGGACAGGGGCCCTACGAGCAGTACTTC.

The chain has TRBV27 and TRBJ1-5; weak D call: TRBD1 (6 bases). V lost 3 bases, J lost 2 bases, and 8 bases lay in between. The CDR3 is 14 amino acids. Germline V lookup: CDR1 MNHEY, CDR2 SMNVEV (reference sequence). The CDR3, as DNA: TGTGCCAGCAGTTTTGCAGGGGGCAATCAGCCCCAGCATTTT. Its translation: CASSFAGGNQPQHF.

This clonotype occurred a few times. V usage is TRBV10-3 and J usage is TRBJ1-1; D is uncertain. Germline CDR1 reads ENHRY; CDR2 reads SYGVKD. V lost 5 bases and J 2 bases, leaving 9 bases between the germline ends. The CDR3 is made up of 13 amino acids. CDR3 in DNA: TGTGCCATCAGTCGGCAGGATAACACTGAAGCTTTCTTT. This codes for CAISRQDNTEAFF.

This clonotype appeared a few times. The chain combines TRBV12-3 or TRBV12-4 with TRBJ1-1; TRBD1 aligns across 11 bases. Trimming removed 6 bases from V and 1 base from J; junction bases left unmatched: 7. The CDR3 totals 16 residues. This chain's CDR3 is CASSGQGALPNTEAFF. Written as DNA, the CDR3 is TGTGCCAGCAGCGGACAGGGGGCGCTTCCGAACACTGAAGCTTTCTTT.

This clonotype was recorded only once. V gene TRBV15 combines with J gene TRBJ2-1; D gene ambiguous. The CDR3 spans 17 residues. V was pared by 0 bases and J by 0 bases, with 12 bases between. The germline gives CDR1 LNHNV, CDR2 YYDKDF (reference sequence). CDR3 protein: CATSRDRSLSSYNEQFF. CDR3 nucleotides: TGTGCCACCAGCAGAGATAGGAGCCTCAGCTCCTACAATGAGCAGTTCTTC.

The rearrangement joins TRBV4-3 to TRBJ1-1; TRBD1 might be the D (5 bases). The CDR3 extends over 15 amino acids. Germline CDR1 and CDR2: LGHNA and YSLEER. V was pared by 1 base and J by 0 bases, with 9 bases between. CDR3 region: CASSQVGRVNTEAFF. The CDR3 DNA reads TGCGCCAGCAGCCAAGTAGGCAGGGTGAACACTGAAGCTTTCTTT.

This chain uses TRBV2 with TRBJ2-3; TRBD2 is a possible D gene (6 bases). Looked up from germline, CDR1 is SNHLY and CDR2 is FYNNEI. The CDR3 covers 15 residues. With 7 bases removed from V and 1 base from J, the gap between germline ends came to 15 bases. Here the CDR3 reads CASKTRGGGTDTQYF. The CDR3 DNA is TGTGCCAGCAAGACCCGGGGCGGGGGCACAGATACGCAGTATTTT. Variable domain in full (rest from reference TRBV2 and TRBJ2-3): EPEVTQTPSHQVTQMGQEVILRCVPISNHLYFYWYRQILGQKVEFLVSFYNNEISEKSEIFDDQFSVERPDGSNFTLKIRSTKLEDSAMYFCASKTRGGGTDTQYFGPGTRLTVL.

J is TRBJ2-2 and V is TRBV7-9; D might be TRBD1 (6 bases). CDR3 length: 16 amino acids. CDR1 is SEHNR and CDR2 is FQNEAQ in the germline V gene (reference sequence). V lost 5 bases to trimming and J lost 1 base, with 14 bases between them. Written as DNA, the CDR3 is TGTGCCAGCAGCCCGACAGGCCCCTGGAACACCGGGGAGCTGTTTTTT. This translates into CASSPTGPWNTGELFF.

The CDR3 loop is CASRIRGDSFYGYTF. The CDR3 region has the DNA TGTGCCAGCAGGATTAGGGGCGATTCATTCTATGGCTACACCTTC. The V call is TRBV12-3 or TRBV12-4, the J call TRBJ1-2, with a weak D call TRBD1 (5 bases). CDR3 length: 15 amino acids. Trimming took 6 bases from V and 4 from J, leaving 18 bases between them.

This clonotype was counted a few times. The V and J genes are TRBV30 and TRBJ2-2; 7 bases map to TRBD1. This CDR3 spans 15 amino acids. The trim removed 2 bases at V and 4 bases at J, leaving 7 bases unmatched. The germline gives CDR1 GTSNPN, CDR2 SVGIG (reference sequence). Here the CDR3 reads CAWSRGLIGTGELFF. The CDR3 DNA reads TGTGCCTGGAGTAGGGGGCTAATCGGCACCGGGGAGCTGTTTTTT.

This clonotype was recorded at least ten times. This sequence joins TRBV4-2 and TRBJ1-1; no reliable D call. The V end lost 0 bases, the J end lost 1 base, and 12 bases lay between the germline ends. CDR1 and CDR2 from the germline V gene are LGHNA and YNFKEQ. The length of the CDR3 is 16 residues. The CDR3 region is CASSQDLQHRNTEAFF. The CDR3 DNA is TGTGCCAGCAGCCAAGATTTGCAACACAGGAACACTGAAGCTTTCTTT.

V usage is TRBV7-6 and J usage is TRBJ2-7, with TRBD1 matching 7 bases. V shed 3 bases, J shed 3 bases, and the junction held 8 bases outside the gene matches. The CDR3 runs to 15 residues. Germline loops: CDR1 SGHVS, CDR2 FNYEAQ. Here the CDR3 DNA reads TGTGCCAGCAGCTTCGCAGGGACAGATCTCTACGAGCAGTACTTC. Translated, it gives CASSFAGTDLYEQYF.

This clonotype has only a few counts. CDR3 sequence reads: CASSYSTQLANYGYTF. DNA of the CDR3: TGTGCCAGCAGTTACTCGACCCAGTTAGCTAACTATGGCTACACCTTC. This chain connects TRBV6-5 to TRBJ1-2, with unresolved D. Trimming took off 0 bases at V and 0 bases at J, with 11 bases between the two ends. The CDR3 is 16 amino acids. Germline assignment: CDR1 MNHEY and CDR2 SVGAGI.